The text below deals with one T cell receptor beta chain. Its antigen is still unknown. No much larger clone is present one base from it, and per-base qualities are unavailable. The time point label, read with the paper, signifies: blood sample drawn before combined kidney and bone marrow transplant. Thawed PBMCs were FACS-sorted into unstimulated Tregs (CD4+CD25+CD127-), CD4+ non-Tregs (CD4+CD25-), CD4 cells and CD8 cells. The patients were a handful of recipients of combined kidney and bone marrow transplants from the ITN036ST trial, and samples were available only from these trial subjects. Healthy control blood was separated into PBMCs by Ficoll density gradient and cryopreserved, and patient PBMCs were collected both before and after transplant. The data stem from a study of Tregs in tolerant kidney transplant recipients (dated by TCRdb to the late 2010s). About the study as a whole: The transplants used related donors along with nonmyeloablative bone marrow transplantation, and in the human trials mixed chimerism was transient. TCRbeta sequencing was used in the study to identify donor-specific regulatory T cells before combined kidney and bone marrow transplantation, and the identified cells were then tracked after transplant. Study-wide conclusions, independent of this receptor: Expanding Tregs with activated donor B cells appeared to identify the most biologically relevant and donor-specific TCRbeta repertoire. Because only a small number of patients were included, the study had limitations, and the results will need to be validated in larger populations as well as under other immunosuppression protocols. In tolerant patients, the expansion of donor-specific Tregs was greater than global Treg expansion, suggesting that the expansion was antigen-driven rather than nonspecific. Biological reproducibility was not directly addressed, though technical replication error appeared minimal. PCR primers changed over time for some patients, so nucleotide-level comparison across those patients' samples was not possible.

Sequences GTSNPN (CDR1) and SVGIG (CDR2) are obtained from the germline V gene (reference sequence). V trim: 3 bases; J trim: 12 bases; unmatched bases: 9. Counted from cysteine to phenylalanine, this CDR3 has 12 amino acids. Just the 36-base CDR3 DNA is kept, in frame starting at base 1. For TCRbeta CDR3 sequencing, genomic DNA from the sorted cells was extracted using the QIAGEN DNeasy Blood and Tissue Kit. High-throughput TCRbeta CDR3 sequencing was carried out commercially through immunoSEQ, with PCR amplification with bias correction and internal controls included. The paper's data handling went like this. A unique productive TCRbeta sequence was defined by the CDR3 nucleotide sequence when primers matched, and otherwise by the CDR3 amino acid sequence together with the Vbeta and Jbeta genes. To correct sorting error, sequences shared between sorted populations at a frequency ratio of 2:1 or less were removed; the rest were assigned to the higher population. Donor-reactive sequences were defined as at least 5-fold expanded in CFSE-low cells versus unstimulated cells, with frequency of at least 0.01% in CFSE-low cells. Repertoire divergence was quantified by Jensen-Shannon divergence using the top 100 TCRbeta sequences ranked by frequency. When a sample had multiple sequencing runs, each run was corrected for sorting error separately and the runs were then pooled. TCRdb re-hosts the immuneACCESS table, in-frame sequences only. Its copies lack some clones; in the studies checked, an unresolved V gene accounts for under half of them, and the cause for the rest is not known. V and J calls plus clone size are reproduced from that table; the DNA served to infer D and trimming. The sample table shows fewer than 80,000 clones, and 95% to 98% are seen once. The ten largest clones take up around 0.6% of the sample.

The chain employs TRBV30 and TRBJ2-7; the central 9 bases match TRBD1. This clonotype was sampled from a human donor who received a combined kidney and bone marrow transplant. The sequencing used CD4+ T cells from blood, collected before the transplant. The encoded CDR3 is CAWRSTGGPPYF. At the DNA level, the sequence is TGTGCCTGGAGATCCACAGGGGGCCCTCCGTACTTC.